The rows below give T cell receptor beta chains drawn from one sample of a study of CD8+CD57+ T cells in acquired aplastic anemia. From the reads, TCRdb called clonotypes with MiXCR, one entry per CDR3 protein. Of 200,000 to 250,000 distinct CDR3 sequences in the sample, 30% to 40% were seen once. Sequencing input: sorted CD4+, CD8+, or CD8+CD57+ T cells (not recorded which) from PBMCs. These receptors all stem from a human donor in good health, serving as a control. Both conserved end residues are part of each CDR3. Each record gives: J gene, D gene, CDR3 length, V gene, clone size, CDR3 DNA, CDR3 protein. The D gene is left open where the match is weak. Some rows mark clone size as missing; the rest say once, few, many or name a class of expanded clone.

>TRBJ2-3|NA|15|TRBV6-1|once
TGTGCCAGCAGTGCTATGGTGGGAGTTCAAGATACGCAGTATTTT
CASSAMVGVQDTQYF
>TRBJ1-1|TRBD1|13|TRBV19|NA
TGTGCCAGTAGTACTCAGGAGACAGGGCCAGCTTTCTTT
CASSTQETGPAFF
>TRBJ2-7|TRBD2|15|TRBV5-1|NA
TGCGCCAGCAGCTCTATTAGCGGGAGGGCCTCCGAGCAGTACTTC
CASSSISGRASEQYF
>TRBJ2-7|TRBD2|15|TRBV7-2|once
TGTGCCAGCAGCTTTGGGAGCGGGAGGATCAACGAGCAGTACTTC
CASSFGSGRINEQYF
>TRBJ2-5|NA|12|TRBV29-1|NA
TGCAGCGCCACAACAGGGGGGGTAACCCAGTACTTC
CSATTGGVTQYF
>TRBJ1-6|NA|15|TRBV10-3|few
TGTGCCATCAGTCAAGGGTCCCCTCATAATTCACCCCTCCACTTT
CAISQGSPHNSPLHF
>TRBJ1-6|NA|14|TRBV19|NA
TGTGCCAGTAGTAGTGGGCAAGAAAATTCACCCCTCCACTTT
CASSSGQENSPLHF
>TRBJ2-1|TRBD1|17|TRBV5-1|NA
TGCGCCAGCAGCTCCAAACCGGGACAGGGTACCTACAATGAGCAGTTCTTC
CASSSKPGQGTYNEQFF
>TRBJ1-1|NA|11|TRBV12-3/TRBV12-4|many
TGTGCCAGCACCCTGGGGCAAGAAGCTTTCTTT
CASTLGQEAFF
>TRBJ1-1|NA|13|TRBV10-3|few
TGTGCCATCGGTGGGCAGAAAAACACTGAAGCTTTCTTT
CAIGGQKNTEAFF
>TRBJ2-5|NA|15|TRBV2|many
TGTGCCAGCAGTCCGATGGGGCAGGGCGAAGAGACCCAGTACTTC
CASSPMGQGEETQYF
>TRBJ1-5|NA|17|TRBV6-1|NA
TGTGCCAGCAGTCCTATAGTCGGGCCGGCCTTCAATCAGCCCCAGCATTTT
CASSPIVGPAFNQPQHF
>TRBJ1-2|TRBD1|15|TRBV4-1|many
TGCGCCAGCAGCCAGAGCGACAGGGCGAACTATGGCTACACCTTC
CASSQSDRANYGYTF
>TRBJ1-1|NA|13|TRBV7-3|many
TGTGCCAGCAGCTTAACGCAGGACTCTGAAGCTTTCTTT
CASSLTQDSEAFF
>TRBJ2-7|NA|15|TRBV15|many
TGTGCCACCAGCAGAGATTGGACCGGACCCTACGAGCAGTACTTC
CATSRDWTGPYEQYF
>TRBJ2-3|NA|13|TRBV6-5|NA
TGTGCCAGCACTTGGGGGGGCACAGATACGCAGTATTTT
CASTWGGTDTQYF
>TRBJ2-1|TRBD1|15|TRBV6-1|NA
TGTGCCAGCAGGGCAGGGGGACAGCCCTCCAATGAGCAGTTCTTC
CASRAGGQPSNEQFF
>TRBJ1-1|NA|13|TRBV3-1|NA
TGTGCCAGCAGCCGTACAGGGACCACTGAAGCTTTCTTT
CASSRTGTTEAFF
>TRBJ1-2|NA|13|TRBV6-5|few
TGTGCCAGCAGTTACGGTGGCCGCTATGGCTACACCTTC
CASSYGGRYGYTF
>TRBJ2-1|NA|13|TRBV2|many
TGTGCCAGCGAAAGTCTTAGCTACAATGAGCAGTTCTTC
CASESLSYNEQFF
>TRBJ2-7|NA|14|TRBV6-5|few
TGTGCCAGCAGTTACTCGAGAGGGTCCTACGAGCAGTACTTC
CASSYSRGSYEQYF
>TRBJ1-5|NA|15|TRBV9|many
TGTGCCAGCAGCGTAGGCGCCTATGTCGATCAGCCCCAGCATTTT
CASSVGAYVDQPQHF
>TRBJ2-3|NA|14|TRBV7-9|NA
TGTGCCAGCAGCTTTTCGACAGCAACAGATACGCAGTATTTT
CASSFSTATDTQYF
>TRBJ1-2|NA|15|TRBV12-3/TRBV12-4|NA
TGTGCCAGCAGCCCCGGGGCAGCCGATAACTGTGGCTACACCTTC
CASSPGAADNCGYTF
>TRBJ2-2|NA|16|TRBV9|few
TGTGCCAGCAGCCTTTTTGGCGACTCCTACACCGGGGAGCTGTTTTTT
CASSLFGDSYTGELFF
>TRBJ2-7|NA|14|TRBV29-1|NA
TGCAGTGCTATAAAACAGGGGACTTCCTACGAGCAGTACTTC
CSAIKQGTSYEQYF
>TRBJ1-1|NA|13|TRBV2|NA
TGTGCCAGCAGCCGGGACTCGGGGCGAGAAGCTTTCTTT
CASSRDSGREAFF
>TRBJ2-6|NA|20|TRBV11-1|few
TGTGCCAGCAGCTTTGGCCCCGCAGGGATGACTGGCTCTGGGGCCAACGTCCTGACTTTC
CASSFGPAGMTGSGANVLTF
>TRBJ1-2|NA|14|TRBV29-1|NA
TGCAGCGTAGCCCCCGTGGTAGGGGGAGTTGGCTACACCTTC
CSVAPVVGGVGYTF
>TRBJ2-7|TRBD2|15|TRBV7-3|NA
TGTGCCAGCAGCCAACAAGCGGGGGCGTTCTACGAGCAGTACTTC
CASSQQAGAFYEQYF
>TRBJ2-5|TRBD1|16|TRBV2|few
TGTGCCAGCAGTGCTAGTCGGACAGGGGCAGGGGAGACCCAGTACTTC
CASSASRTGAGETQYF
>TRBJ1-2|NA|16|TRBV5-1|NA
TGCGCCAGCAGGGACAGAACACACCCTACTAACTATGGCTACACCTTC
CASRDRTHPTNYGYTF
>TRBJ1-2|NA|14|TRBV5-6|many
TGTGCCAGCAGCTTGTTTTGGCCTGGCGGGGGCTACACCTTC
CASSLFWPGGGYTF
>TRBJ1-5|TRBD1|18|TRBV2|NA
TGTGCCAGCAGTTCAAGACCACCTAGACAGGGCGGCAATCAGCCCCAGCATTTT
CASSSRPPRQGGNQPQHF
>TRBJ2-6|TRBD1|16|TRBV6-1|few
TGTGCCAGCAGGCGGACAGGGGATCCTGGGGCCAACGTCCTGACTTTC
CASRRTGDPGANVLTF
>TRBJ1-2|NA|17|TRBV27|NA
TGTGCCAGCAGTCCCTTCTACTACGGACAGAGGGCCTATGGCTACACCTTC
CASSPFYYGQRAYGYTF
>TRBJ1-1|TRBD1|13|TRBV2|NA
TGTGCCAGCAGCTTGGCGACAGGGGACCGAACTTTCTTT
CASSLATGDRTFF
>TRBJ2-1|NA|14|TRBV25-1|NA
TGTGCCAGCAGTGAATATTACGGGTACAATGAGCAGTTCTTC
CASSEYYGYNEQFF
>TRBJ1-1|TRBD1|15|TRBV2|few
TGTGCCAGCAGTCCCCGAGACAGGGGTAACACTGAAGCTTTCTTT
CASSPRDRGNTEAFF
>TRBJ2-1|NA|15|TRBV15|NA
TGTGCCACCAGCAGAGATTCGCCAAGCTACAATGAGCAGTTCTTC
CATSRDSPSYNEQFF
>TRBJ2-5|TRBD2|16|TRBV5-1|many
TGCGCCAGCAGCTGGGGACTAGCGTCACAAGGGGAGACCCAGTACTTC
CASSWGLASQGETQYF